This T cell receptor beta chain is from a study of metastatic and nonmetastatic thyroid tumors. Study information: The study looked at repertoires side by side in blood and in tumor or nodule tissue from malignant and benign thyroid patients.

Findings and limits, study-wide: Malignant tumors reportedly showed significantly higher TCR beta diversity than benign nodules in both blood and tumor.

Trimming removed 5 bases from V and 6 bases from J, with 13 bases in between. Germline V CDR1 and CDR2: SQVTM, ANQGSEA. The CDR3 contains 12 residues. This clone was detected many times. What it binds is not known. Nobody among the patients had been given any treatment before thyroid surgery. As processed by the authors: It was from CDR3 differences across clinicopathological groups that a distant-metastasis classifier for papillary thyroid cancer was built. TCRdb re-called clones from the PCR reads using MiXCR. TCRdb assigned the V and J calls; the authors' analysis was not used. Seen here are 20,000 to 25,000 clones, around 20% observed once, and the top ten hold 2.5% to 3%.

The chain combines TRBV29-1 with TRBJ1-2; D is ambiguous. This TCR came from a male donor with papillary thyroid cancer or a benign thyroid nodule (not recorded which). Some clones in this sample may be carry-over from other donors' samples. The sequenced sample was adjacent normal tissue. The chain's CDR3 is CSVNPQSNGYTF. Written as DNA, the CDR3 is TGCAGCGTTAACCCACAATCCAATGGCTACACCTTC.